The clone carrying this T cell receptor (beta chain) was recorded at least ten times. The sample is drawn from a study of T cells after yellow fever vaccination. Study in general: Preparation of fractions with low cell numbers was performed using SMART-Seq v4 Ultra Low Input.

This CDR3 has 10 residues. The germline V gene has CDR1 DFQATT and CDR2 SNEGSKA (reference sequence). V was trimmed by 4 bases and J by 10 bases, leaving 8 bases between them. UMIs and a universal primer site were added when TCR cDNA was made by 5'RACE template switching. Via MiXCR, TCRdb re-called the 5' RACE reads, giving one row per CDR3 protein. The sample holds around 73,000 distinct CDR3 sequences, around 7.7% seen once. The sequenced sample was CD8+ T cells sorted from PBMCs, obtained on the day of the yellow fever booster vaccination. The TCR was taken from a man aged 30-40 years who received the YFV17D yellow fever vaccine. This chain links TRBV20-1 with TRBJ2-1; maybe TRBD2 (6 bases). The CDR3 spells CSATLAEQFF. The CDR3 nucleotides are TGCAGTGCTACTCTAGCGGAGCAGTTCTTC.